Listed below are T cell receptor beta chains from one sample, sequenced in a study of blood T cells in healthy people across ages. Each CDR3 protein gets one entry after TCRdb re-called the 5' RACE reads with MiXCR. The sample holds some 670,000 distinct CDR3 sequences, 52% seen once. The sample taken for sequencing was blood. The origin of the receptors is a woman of 80 years or more in good health. Both conserved end residues are part of each CDR3. The D gene is left open where the match is weak.

J | V | D | CDR3
TRBJ2-2 | TRBV4-1 | TRBD2 | CASSQVGTRQRELFF
TRBJ2-3 | TRBV11-2 | TRBD2 | CASSAVAGASTDTQYF
TRBJ2-7 | TRBV6-6 | - | CASRKNYEQYF
TRBJ2-1 | TRBV18 | - | CASSPARSNNEQFF
TRBJ1-3 | TRBV5-1 | - | CASSLGVSGNTIYF
- | TRBV30 | - | CAWSEGGLYEQYF
TRBJ2-3 | TRBV27 | TRBD2 | CASSLTSARTDTQYF
TRBJ1-2 | TRBV7-2 | TRBD1 | CASSLVGTGENYGYTF
TRBJ2-1 | TRBV7-7 | TRBD1 | CASSPTGQGLNEQFF
TRBJ1-5 | TRBV4-1 | TRBD1 | CASSPGQGTNRFGNQPQHF
TRBJ2-1 | TRBV9 | TRBD2 | CASSLGLAGGSEQFF
TRBJ1-1 | TRBV6-5 | - | CASSSKWDVAEAFF
TRBJ2-7 | TRBV10-3 | TRBD1 | CAIAGGSTEQYF
TRBJ2-1 | TRBV5-4 | - | CASSSSLGGRYNEQFF
TRBJ2-5 | TRBV3-1 | TRBD2 | CASSQDQSGAPPQYF
TRBJ2-2 | TRBV2 | TRBD1 | CATDRGNTGELFF
TRBJ2-1 | TRBV6-2/TRBV6-3 | - | CASSYLRGPKSEQFF
TRBJ1-2 | TRBV20-1 | - | CSASSTSSYGYTF
TRBJ2-3 | TRBV29-1 | TRBD2 | CSVEGGGRVSTDTQYF
TRBJ2-7 | TRBV20-1 | - | CSARDNRPSYYEQYF